The clone carrying this T cell receptor beta chain was seen a single time. The sample originates from a study of CD8+ T cells in alopecia areata. TCR sequencing used cDNA made by reverse transcription of extracted RNA. TCRdb's copy holds only in-frame clones and misses some; the assay was immunoSEQ multiplex PCR. The sample carries tens of thousands of clones, roughly 60% recorded once. The CDR3 is made up of 12 amino acids. V was clipped by 5 bases and J by 6 bases, with 7 bases between them. Germline V gene sequence: CDR1 SGHAT, CDR2 FQNNGV. CD4+ cells from roughly five patients underwent sorting into CD25+CD127- cells.

V is TRBV11-2 and J is TRBJ2-2; D may be TRBD2 (6 bases). This clonotype was sampled from a human donor with alopecia areata. The sample was CD4+ Tregs sorted from blood. The CDR3 coding sequence is TGTGCCAGCAGCCCGGGGGCCGGGGAGCTGTTTTTT. Translated: CASSPGAGELFF.